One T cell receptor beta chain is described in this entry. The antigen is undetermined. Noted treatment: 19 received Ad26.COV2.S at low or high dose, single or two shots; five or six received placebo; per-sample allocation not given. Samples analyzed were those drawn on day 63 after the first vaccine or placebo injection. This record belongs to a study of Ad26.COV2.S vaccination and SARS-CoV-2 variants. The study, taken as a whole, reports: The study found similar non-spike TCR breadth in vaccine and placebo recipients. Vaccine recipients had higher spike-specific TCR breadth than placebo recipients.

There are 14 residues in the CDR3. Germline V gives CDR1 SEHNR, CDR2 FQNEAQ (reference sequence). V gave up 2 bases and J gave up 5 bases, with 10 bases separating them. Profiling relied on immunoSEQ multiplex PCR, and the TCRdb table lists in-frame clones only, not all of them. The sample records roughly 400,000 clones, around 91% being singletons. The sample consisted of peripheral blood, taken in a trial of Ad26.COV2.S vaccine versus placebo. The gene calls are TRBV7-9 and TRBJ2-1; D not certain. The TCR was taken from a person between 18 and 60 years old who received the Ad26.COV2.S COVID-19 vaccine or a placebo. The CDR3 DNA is TGTGCCAGCAGCTTACTACTAACAGACAATGAGCAGTTCTTC. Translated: CASSLLLTDNEQFF.